The 28 T cell receptor beta chains below all came from one sample that was sequenced in a study of control samples from healthy donors and cancer patients. Sequencing was performed with immunoSEQ multiplex PCR; in TCRdb, only in-frame clones are kept and a portion is missing. The sample shows under 70,000 clones, about nine tenths of them seen only once. Sequenced sample: PBMCs. All receptors come from a woman between 50 and 59 years old with colorectal cancer.

This chain joins TRBV11-2 and TRBJ1-6; 10 bases agree with TRBD1. V lost 1 base and J lost 0; bases outside the gene matches: 3. CDR3 length: 18 residues. From germline, CDR1 is SGHAT and CDR2 FQNNGV. This CDR3 is CASSLGDRGYSYNSPLHF. CDR3 in DNA: TGTGCCAGCAGCTTAGGGGACAGGGGATACTCCTATAATTCACCCCTCCACTTT.

The table lists this clone with a count of one. This chain links TRBV3-1 (or the pseudogene TRBV3-2) with TRBJ1-1; a weak D match, TRBD1 (5 bases). Germline V CDR1 and CDR2: LGHDT, YNNKEL (reference sequence). The CDR3 has 15 residues. Between the trimmed V and J ends, which lost 4 bases and 0 bases, there was a span of 12 bases. CDR3 sequence: CASSRRRGMNTEAFF. The CDR3 bases are TGTGCCAGCAGCCGACGGCGGGGGATGAACACTGAAGCTTTCTTT.

V gene TRBV6-5 combines with J gene TRBJ1-2; a weak D match, TRBD1 (6 bases). Trimming stripped 7 bases from V and 6 bases from J, with 15 bases between. The CDR3 covers 13 residues. Germline V lookup: CDR1 MNHEY, CDR2 SVGAGI. In nucleotides, the CDR3 is TGTGCCAGCACGGCAGGGGAGTGGGATGGCTACACCTTC. It encodes CASTAGEWDGYTF.

The chain recombines TRBV6-2 or TRBV6-3 with TRBJ2-1; TRBD2 aligns across 9 bases. This CDR3 spans 17 amino acids. The germline CDR1 and CDR2 sequences are MNHEY and SVGEGT. J gave up 8 bases and V 0 bases, and 11 bases lay outside the gene matches. The CDR3 here is CASSYSLREGLNDEQFF. The CDR3 DNA follows: TGTGCCAGCAGTTACTCGTTGCGGGAGGGACTTAACGATGAGCAGTTCTTC.

The gene calls are TRBV4-1 and TRBJ2-5; D not resolved. V was shortened by 3 bases and J by 1 base, with 12 bases between the two germline ends. Germline CDR1 reads MGHRA; CDR2 reads YSYEKL. This CDR3 is 15 amino acids long. CDR3 loop: CASSQVDGFQETQYF. CDR3 bases: TGCGCCAGCAGCCAGGTGGACGGTTTCCAAGAGACCCAGTACTTC.

This clone has a handful of counts. V and J are TRBV18 and TRBJ1-4, with a tentative D call TRBD1 (5 bases). The CDR3 has 17 residues. V lost 4 bases to trimming and J lost 3 bases, with 18 bases between them. CDR1 is KGHSH and CDR2 is LQKENI in the germline V gene. CDR3 in amino acids: CASSRGGPTVPNEKLFF. CDR3 nucleotides: TGTGCCAGCTCACGGGGGGGACCGACAGTCCCTAATGAAAAACTGTTTTTT.

The CDR3 bases are TGTGCCAGCAGTGAAGCGCGAGCGGTCCGGCTGTTTTTT. Translating it yields CASSEARAVRLFF. V and J are TRBV6-1 and TRBJ1-4; D gene unclear. With 0 bases removed from V and 14 bases from J, the gap between germline ends came to 13 bases. The length of the CDR3 is 13 residues. CDR1 is MNHNS, CDR2 SASEGT, per germline.

This chain joins TRBV25-1 and TRBJ2-1, with D hard to call. The CDR3 totals 11 residues. Trimming took off 0 bases at V and 6 bases at J, with 0 bases between the two ends. Per germline, CDR1 MGHDK and CDR2 SYGVNS. CDR3 nucleotide sequence: TGTGCCAGCAGTGAATACAATGAGCAGTTCTTC. Amino acids: CASSEYNEQFF.

The chain couples TRBV6-2 or TRBV6-3 to TRBJ1-5, with D maybe TRBD1 (5 bases). Germline assignment: CDR1 MNHEY and CDR2 SVGEGT. This CDR3 has 13 residues. The germline V and J ends were trimmed by 1 base and 7 bases, with 8 bases remaining between them. The CDR3 sequence is CASSYLRGQPQHF. The CDR3 nucleotides are TGTGCCAGCAGTTACTTAAGGGGCCAGCCCCAGCATTTT.

This rearrangement joins TRBV5-1 to TRBJ2-7, with 9 bases that match TRBD2. With 1 base clipped from V and 2 bases from J, the junction kept 16 bases outside the gene matches. The CDR3 spans 19 residues. In germline, CDR1 is SGHRS, CDR2 YFSETQ. The CDR3 bases are TGCGCCAGCAGCTTGCTCACAAGGGCTAGCGGGACCGTTCCCTACGAGCAGTACTTC. This codes for CASSLLTRASGTVPYEQYF.

The chain has TRBV5-1 and TRBJ1-2; D is uncertain. Trimming removed 0 bases at V and 2 bases at J, with 8 bases between. Per germline, CDR1 SGHRS and CDR2 YFSETQ. The CDR3 loop spans 14 amino acids. CDR3 region: CASSLGERNYGYTF. CDR3 DNA: TGCGCCAGCAGCTTGGGAGAGCGCAACTATGGCTACACCTTC.

This clone was counted only a few times. The chain has TRBV5-5 and TRBJ1-2, with TRBD1 matching 10 bases. The CDR3 sequence is 14 residues long. Germline CDR1 and CDR2: SGHKS and YYEKEE (reference sequence). With V trimmed by 4 bases and J by 7 bases, 7 bases remained unmatched. For the CDR3, the DNA is TGTGCCAGCAGCCGAGAGGACAGGGGGGGTGGCTACACCTTC. It codes for CASSREDRGGGYTF.

The chain carries TRBV2 and TRBJ1-5; TRBD1 matches 7 bases. Germline V lookup: CDR1 SNHLY, CDR2 FYNNEI. V lost 6 bases to trimming and J lost 7 bases; unmatched junction nucleotides: 9. CDR3 length: 14 amino acids. The chain's CDR3 is CASSTDREGQPQHF. As DNA, the CDR3 is TGTGCCAGCAGCACCGACAGGGAAGGACAGCCCCAGCATTTT.

This chain joins TRBV6-5 and TRBJ1-1; D gene ambiguous. Germline lookup yields CDR1 MNHEY and CDR2 SVGAGI. V lost 6 bases, J lost 3 bases, and 11 bases lay in between. The CDR3 sequence is 13 residues long. The CDR3, as DNA: TGTGCCAGCAGAGAGGATAGGGACACTGAAGCTTTCTTT. As protein: CASREDRDTEAFF.

The J gene is TRBJ1-1, the V gene TRBV12-3 or TRBV12-4, with TRBD1 matching over 7 bases. V trimming: 5 bases; J trimming: 10 bases; junction bases outside the gene matches: 7. This CDR3 contains 12 residues. CDR3 in DNA: TGTGCCAGCAGTCAAGAGGGACAGACAGCTTTCTTT. Protein sequence: CASSQEGQTAFF.

J is TRBJ2-2 and V is TRBV5-1; TRBD1 or TRBD2 may be the D gene (6 bases each). Germline V gene lookup returns CDR1 SGHRS and CDR2 YFSETQ. The V end was cut by 3 bases, the J end by 1 base, with 16 bases between. This CDR3 region has 17 residues. This chain's CDR3 is CASSSGAQGRNTGELFF. The CDR3 bases are TGCGCCAGCAGCTCGGGGGCGCAGGGGAGGAACACCGGGGAGCTGTTTTTT.

The rearrangement joins TRBV6-1 to TRBJ1-5; tentative D call: TRBD1 (5 bases). Trimming removed 6 bases from V and 9 bases from J, with 21 bases in between. The CDR3 is 15 residues long. Germline CDR1 is MNHNS and CDR2 is SASEGT. The CDR3 nucleotides read TGTGCCAGCAGCCAAACCGGGACGGGCATCGCGCCCCAGCATTTT. Translating gives CASSQTGTGIAPQHF.

This clone is a singleton in its sample. J is TRBJ2-1 and V is TRBV5-4; 8 bases agree with TRBD2. The germline V gene has CDR1 SGHNT and CDR2 YYREEE (reference sequence). The CDR3 totals 13 residues. V was pared by 3 bases and J by 8 bases, with 4 bases of the junction left unmatched. The CDR3 loop reads CASSSGGADEQFF. The CDR3 DNA reads TGTGCCAGCAGCTCGGGAGGGGCGGATGAGCAGTTCTTC.

This clone came up once. This sequence joins TRBV5-1 and TRBJ2-2; no clear D gene. The CDR3 has 15 residues. Germline CDR1 and CDR2: SGHRS and YFSETQ. V lost 4 bases, J lost 0 bases, and 10 bases lay in between. CDR3 residues: CASSKMAANTGELFF. Written as DNA, the CDR3 is TGCGCCAGCAGCAAGATGGCGGCGAACACCGGGGAGCTGTTTTTT.

This clone was observed a single time. The chain carries TRBV5-8 and TRBJ1-1, with D possibly matching TRBD1 (5 bases). The CDR3 spans 15 residues. CDR1 is SGHTS, CDR2 YDEGEE, per germline. V lost 1 base to trimming and J lost 0 bases, with 10 bases between them. CDR3 sequence reads: CASSLTRALNTEAFF. The CDR3, as DNA: TGTGCCAGCAGCTTGACCAGGGCCTTGAACACTGAAGCTTTCTTT.

The CDR3 DNA follows: TGTGCCAGCAGTTACTCGCCTTGGGGGGACACTGAAGCTTTCTTT. Translation: CASSYSPWGDTEAFF. The V and J genes are TRBV6-5 and TRBJ1-1; maybe TRBD1 (5 bases). This CDR3 has 15 amino acids. Germline V CDR1 and CDR2: MNHEY, SVGAGI. V shed 0 bases and J shed 3 bases, with 11 bases lying between them.

This sequence joins TRBV6-1 and TRBJ1-6, with no clear D. CDR1 is MNHNS and CDR2 is SASEGT in the germline V gene. This CDR3 comprises 13 residues. The V end was cut by 2 bases, the J end by 7 bases, with 6 bases between. CDR3 sequence reads: CASSEPANSPLHF. As DNA, the CDR3 is TGTGCCAGCAGTGAACCGGCCAATTCACCCCTCCACTTT.

CDR3 in amino acids: CASRAITGGAPLHF. The CDR3 DNA reads TGTGCCAGCAGGGCTATCACGGGCGGGGCACCCCTCCACTTT. The chain employs TRBV6-5 and TRBJ1-6; D not resolved. This CDR3 region has 14 residues. Trimming removed 6 bases at V and 11 bases at J, with 17 bases between. Germline CDR1 MNHEY, CDR2 SVGAGI.

This chain joins TRBV10-3 and TRBJ2-7, with no clear D. The V end lost 4 bases, the J end lost 2 bases, and 9 bases lay between the germline ends. CDR1 and CDR2 from the germline V gene are ENHRY and SYGVKD. The CDR3 sequence is 13 residues long. CDR3 residues: CAISAPATYEQYF. CDR3 sequence (DNA): TGTGCCATCAGTGCCCCTGCCACCTACGAGCAGTACTTC.

CDR3 loop: CASSLGGRRGDTQYF. The CDR3 coding sequence is TGTGCCAGCAGCTTGGGCGGCCGCCGGGGCGATACGCAGTATTTT. This chain joins TRBV5-8 and TRBJ2-3; either TRBD1 or TRBD2 may supply D (5 bases each). V lost 0 bases, J lost 6 bases, and 14 bases lay in between. Per the germline V gene, CDR1 is SGHTS and CDR2 is YDEGEE. This CDR3 is 15 amino acids long.

The J gene is TRBJ2-7, the V gene TRBV2; tentative D call: TRBD1 (6 bases). This CDR3 region has 15 residues. The germline V gene has CDR1 SNHLY and CDR2 FYNNEI. V was trimmed by 6 bases and J by 4 bases, leaving 19 bases between them. The CDR3 region has the DNA TGTGCCAGCAGCCGGACCGGGACAAGTACATACGAGCAGTACTTC. It specifies CASSRTGTSTYEQYF.

The chain couples TRBV6-5 to TRBJ2-5; D perhaps matches TRBD1 (6 bases). Deletions cut 8 bases from V and 4 bases from J, with 14 bases between. Per the germline V gene, CDR1 is MNHEY and CDR2 is SVGAGI. The CDR3 has 13 residues. CDR3 sequence (DNA): TGTGCCAGCGGAACGCTAGGGGGAGAGACCCAGTACTTC. This gives the protein CASGTLGGETQYF.

V is TRBV2 and J is TRBJ2-7; possibly TRBD1 or TRBD2 for D (6 bases each). V was trimmed by 4 bases and J by 4 bases, leaving 17 bases between them. The CDR3 covers 15 residues. Per germline, CDR1 SNHLY and CDR2 FYNNEI. This chain's CDR3 is CASSGTGGRRYEQYF. For the CDR3, the DNA is TGTGCCAGCAGTGGAACCGGGGGCAGGAGATACGAGCAGTACTTC.